This T cell receptor beta chain was identified during a study of T cell responses to AZD1222 COVID-19 vaccine. About this clone: Its antigen is unidentified.

Here immunoSEQ multiplex PCR was the method, and the copy in TCRdb shows in-frame clones only, minus some. Of tens of thousands of clones in the sample, around 85% are singletons; the top ten hold over 20%. CDR1 is DFQATT and CDR2 is SNEGSKA in the germline V gene (reference sequence). This CDR3 spans 11 amino acids. The germline V and J ends were trimmed by 6 bases and 8 bases, with 10 bases remaining between them. Findings and limits, study-wide: Mostly white British, mostly female donors; authors suggested clonal diversity may be underestimated.

This clonotype was sampled from an adult who received the AZD1222 COVID-19 vaccine. Specimen: peripheral blood, collected 28 days after the second AZD1222 dose. The rearrangement links TRBV20-1 to TRBJ1-4; D is ambiguous. The CDR3 sequence is CSARTAEKLFF. CDR3 coding DNA: TGCAGTGCCCGAACGGCAGAAAAACTGTTTTTT.